This record covers a single T cell receptor beta chain. This clone's antigen is unknown. Base qualities were left out, and no much larger clone turns up one base away. The immunoSEQ Assay, a bias-controlled multiplex PCR, was used to amplify TCRbeta CDR3 regions from genomic DNA. The published analysis was carried out like this. The number of nucleated cells in each sample was estimated from the amplification of reference gene primers within the assay. Sequence reads were collapsed and filtered to measure the absolute abundance of every unique TCRbeta CDR3 rearrangement. For each sample, productive Simpson clonality was calculated as the square root of Simpson's diversity index across productive rearrangements. What TCRdb holds here is the immuneACCESS table cut down to in-frame rearrangements. Part of the clones is not present; checked against another copy, under half of the missing clones reflect an unresolved V gene, and the others are unexplained. That table gives V, J and clone size, and the DNA gave D and trimming. Within this sample are roughly 150,000 clones, with roughly 93% of them counted one time only. 4.5% to 5% of the sample is taken by the ten largest.

The data were obtained in a study of blood T cell repertoires in COVID-19 (dated by TCRdb to 2018 to 2021). Concerning the study at large: Samples covering the acute and convalescent phases of COVID-19 were provided by collaborators in the United States, Italy and Spain. The prospective study material was composed of cDNA or gDNA derived from T cells, B-cell-depleted T cells, or PBMCs. Deeply sampled blood TCRbeta repertoires from subjects exposed to, actively infected with, or recovered from COVID-19 were included in the dataset. The repertoires were released in a freely available public database intended as a resource for research on the immune response to SARS-CoV-2. The samples were drawn from two sources: the first 160 participants of the ongoing ImmuneRACE study, and 950 to 1,500 subjects contributed by 6 global collaborators. Nearly every sample came with metadata listing a de-identified subject ID, COVID-19 status, age in years and sex. HLA class I and class II types, where available, came from metadata supplied by the sample provider rather than from assay-based typing. Broad study findings and their caveats: The quantity of clinical and demographic metadata differed by source and by participant and was supplied without curation.

The CDR3, from cysteine to phenylalanine, totals 14 residues. Just CDR3 DNA is preserved here, 42 bases in frame from base 1. From V the trimming removes 2 bases and from J it removes 10 bases, while the gene matches leave 5 bases of the junction unaccounted for. CDR1 MNHEY and CDR2 SMNVEV were looked up in the germline V gene (reference sequence). At one collaborating source in Seattle, patients were enrolled during active infection and were followed longitudinally through the course of disease. The collaborating institutions used their own protocols to collect whole blood in K2EDTA tubes. Collaborator samples were shipped for TCRbeta analysis as frozen whole blood, isolated PBMCs, or DNA extracted from either sample type.

Source material: peripheral blood. This TCR derives from a man between 18 and 29 years old with COVID-19, enrolled during active disease. The rearranged segments are TRBV27 and TRBJ1-6, with TRBD1 matching 7 junction bases. The nucleotides read TGTGCCAGCAGTTTAACAGGGGTAGGCTCACCCCTCCACTTT. It translates to CASSLTGVGSPLHF.